Each of the 8 T cell receptor beta chains below was sequenced from the same sample in a study of blood T cell repertoires in COVID-19. The method was immunoSEQ multiplex PCR; TCRdb's version includes in-frame clones alone and lacks a portion of them. This table has some 150,000 clones, about 86% appearing once. The sample was peripheral blood. Receptors originate from a man aged 65 to 79 with acute or convalescent COVID-19.

V is TRBV6-1 and J is TRBJ1-1; D possibly corresponds to TRBD1 (5 bases). CDR1 is MNHNS and CDR2 is SASEGT in the germline V gene. Deletions cut 7 bases from V and 9 bases from J, with 15 bases between. The CDR3 spans 12 residues. The CDR3 reads CASNLDRGKAFF. In DNA, the CDR3 is TGTGCCAGCAACCTCGACAGAGGTAAAGCTTTCTTT.

The genes are TRBV5-1 and TRBJ2-2, with 11 bases lining up with TRBD2. The CDR3 contains 17 residues. CDR1 and CDR2 (germline): SGHRS, YFSETQ. The V gene end was trimmed by 2 bases and the J gene end by 3 bases; junction bases not matched to a gene: 6. DNA of the CDR3: TGCGCCAGCAGCTTTAGTAGCGGGAGGGCCTACACCGGGGAGCTGTTTTTT. Its translation is CASSFSSGRAYTGELFF.

The rearrangement joins TRBV10-1 to TRBJ2-1; TRBD2 matches 10 bases. Germline trimming cut 11 bases from V and 8 bases from J; bases unmatched to any gene: 6. The CDR3 contains 12 residues. CDR1 is WNHNN and CDR2 is SYGVQD in the germline V gene (reference sequence). The CDR3 DNA reads TGCGCCCGAACTAGCGGGGAGGATGAGCAGTTCTTC. Protein product: CARTSGEDEQFF.

This clone was found once. V and J are TRBV6-5 and TRBJ2-1; 7 positions agree with TRBD1. The CDR3 sequence is 13 residues long. Germline CDR1 is MNHEY and CDR2 is SVGAGI. The J segment lost 5 bases and the V segment lost 4 bases, leaving 2 bases of the junction unmatched. CDR3 nucleotides: TGTGCCAGCAGTTTGGGACAGCACAATGAGCAGTTCTTC. As protein: CASSLGQHNEQFF.

This clone occurred once. The gene calls are TRBV3-1 (or the pseudogene TRBV3-2) and TRBJ1-6; TRBD1 aligns across 10 bases. The CDR3 covers 16 residues. The germline CDR1 and CDR2 sequences are LGHDT and YNNKEL (reference sequence). With V trimmed by 0 bases and J by 7 bases, 3 bases remained unmatched. This CDR3 reads CASSQERGQGNSPLHF. The CDR3 bases are TGTGCCAGCAGCCAAGAGCGGGGACAGGGGAATTCACCCCTCCACTTT.

V and J are TRBV28 and TRBJ2-3; 8 bases agree with TRBD1. J was trimmed by 1 base and V by 6 bases; bases with no gene match: 9. CDR1 is MDHEN and CDR2 is SYDVKM in the germline V gene. The CDR3 covers 16 residues. CDR3 loop: CASSSTSDRGTDTQYF. DNA of the CDR3: TGTGCCAGCAGCTCAACCTCGGACAGGGGCACAGATACGCAGTATTTT.

V usage is TRBV5-1 and J usage is TRBJ2-7, with D possibly matching TRBD1 (5 bases). The V and J ends lost 0 bases and 4 bases respectively, with 14 bases between them. Looked up from germline, CDR1 is SGHRS and CDR2 is YFSETQ. The CDR3 covers 15 residues. The CDR3 DNA sequence: TGCGCCAGCAGCTTGGGGATCGGCGGACATTACGAGCAGTACTTC. Amino acids: CASSLGIGGHYEQYF.

The J gene is TRBJ1-1, the V gene TRBV27; TRBD1 might be the D (5 bases). This CDR3 comprises 12 residues. V lost 3 bases and J 11 bases, leaving 13 bases between the germline ends. Germline CDR1 is MNHEY and CDR2 is SMNVEV (reference sequence). CDR3 nucleotide sequence: TGTGCCAGCAGTTTTAGGGGCGGCGTCGCTTTCTTT. It translates to CASSFRGGVAFF.